This section outlines one TCR beta chain sequence together with its context. This entry belongs to a study of blood T cell repertoires in COVID-19. Study information: The samples span acute and convalescent COVID-19 from the United States, Italy and Spain.

CDR1 is SGHAT, CDR2 FQDESV, per germline (reference sequence). CDR3 length: 14 residues. Between the trimmed V and J ends, which lost 5 bases and 2 bases, there was a span of 12 bases. Sequenced by immunoSEQ multiplex PCR; TCRdb stores in-frame clones only, minus some. This table holds a few hundred thousand clones, 70% to 90% found once. This chain joins TRBV11-1 and TRBJ1-1; the D gene is possibly TRBD1 (6 bases). Sequences were obtained from peripheral blood. The source is a woman between 18 and 29 years old who had recovered from COVID-19. The CDR3 sequence: CASSRLDSNTEAFF. In DNA form, the CDR3 reads TGTGCCAGCAGCAGACTGGACAGCAACACTGAAGCTTTCTTT.